One and the same sample provided the 16 T cell receptor beta chains below, sequenced in a study of blood T cell repertoires in COVID-19. Repertoires were generated with immunoSEQ multiplex PCR, while TCRdb's copy carries only in-frame clones and drops some. This table holds 120,000 to 150,000 clones, roughly 88% found once. Sequencing was carried out using peripheral blood. These receptors were obtained from a woman aged 45-59 years in a cohort sampled during active or convalescent COVID-19.

The chain is built from TRBV9 and TRBJ2-3, with D unclear. The CDR3 runs to 14 residues. Germline CDR1 and CDR2: SGDLS and YYNGEE. V lost 0 bases, J lost 6 bases, and 11 bases lay in between. CDR3 amino acids: CASSVDSFPDTQYF. DNA for the CDR3: TGTGCCAGCAGCGTAGACAGCTTTCCGGATACGCAGTATTTT.

This CDR3 reads CASSYSYSGNYGYTF. In DNA, the CDR3 is TGTGCCAGCAGTTACTCGTATTCAGGGAATTATGGCTACACCTTC. The J gene is TRBJ1-2, the V gene TRBV6-5; D is possibly TRBD1 (5 bases). CDR1 is MNHEY and CDR2 is SVGAGI in the germline V gene. This CDR3 is 15 amino acids long. V was clipped by 0 bases and J by 5 bases, with 13 bases between them.

In this sample, this clone turned up a few times. The chain has TRBV7-9 and TRBJ2-5; perhaps TRBD1 as D (5 bases). The CDR3 runs 12 residues. V was pared by 0 bases and J by 9 bases, with 8 bases between. Germline CDR1 and CDR2: SEHNR and FQNEAQ (reference sequence). The CDR3 loop is CASSLAQGAQYF. CDR3 bases: TGTGCCAGCAGCTTAGCGCAGGGTGCCCAGTACTTC.

The chain carries TRBV19 and TRBJ1-1; TRBD1 is a possible D gene (5 bases). V was shortened by 4 bases and J by 3 bases, with 12 bases between the two germline ends. CDR1 is LNHDA, CDR2 SQIVND, per germline (reference sequence). The CDR3 spans 14 residues. DNA for the CDR3: TGTGCCAGTAGTAGTTGGACCAGGGACACTGAAGCTTTCTTT. It specifies CASSSWTRDTEAFF.

Notes on this clone: Additional DNA sequences in this sample encode the identical CDR3. The rearrangement links TRBV6-2 or TRBV6-3 to TRBJ2-5; 11 nucleotides align to TRBD2. Germline assignment: CDR1 MNHEY and CDR2 SVGEGT. The CDR3 extends over 15 amino acids. The V segment lost 2 bases and the J segment 5 bases; nucleotides outside the gene matches: 4. CDR3 loop: CASSYLAGGSETQYF. The CDR3 DNA follows: TGTGCCAGCAGTTACCTAGCGGGGGGTTCCGAGACCCAGTACTTC.

The chain combines TRBV7-2 with TRBJ2-5; 9 bases align to TRBD1. The CDR3 is 14 amino acids. V shed 0 bases, J shed 7 bases, and the junction held 3 bases outside the gene matches. Per germline, CDR1 SGHTA and CDR2 FQGNSA. The CDR3 loop reads CASSLAGQGGTQYF. DNA of the CDR3: TGTGCCAGCAGCTTAGCGGGACAGGGAGGGACCCAGTACTTC.

The DNA for the CDR3 is TGTGCCAGCAGCAAAGTTTTTTTCCCCTTTACAGGATTAAATCAGCCCCAGCATTTT. Translating gives CASSKVFFPFTGLNQPQHF. This chain uses TRBV21-1 with TRBJ1-5; the table's D call, TRBD1, has no DNA check behind it. TRBV21-1 is deemed a pseudogene. The CDR3 covers 19 residues.

The chain recombines TRBV7-2 with TRBJ1-2; TRBD1 agrees at 10 bases. This CDR3 contains 17 residues. Trimming at V came to 5 bases and at J to 5 bases, leaving 14 bases not matched to a gene. CDR1 is SGHTA, CDR2 FQGNSA, per germline. In DNA form, the CDR3 reads TGTGCCAGCAGCCCCGATCCCGGGACAGGGGCTGTGTATGGCTACACCTTC. The encoded protein is CASSPDPGTGAVYGYTF.

The V call is TRBV30, the J call TRBJ1-5; 11 bases line up with TRBD1. The CDR3 runs 15 residues. V gave up 2 bases and J gave up 6 bases; unmatched junction bases: 6. Germline V gene sequence: CDR1 GTSNPN, CDR2 SVGIG (reference sequence). The CDR3 DNA follows: TGTGCCTGGAGTCCCGGGACAGGGGGAGCTCAGCCCCAGCATTTT. It translates to CAWSPGTGGAQPQHF.

This chain connects TRBV4-2 to TRBJ1-1; weak D call: TRBD1 (5 bases). Trimming stripped 1 base from V and 4 bases from J, with 16 bases between. CDR1 and CDR2 (germline): LGHNA, YNFKEQ. The CDR3 is 16 residues long. Here the CDR3 DNA reads TGTGCCAGCAGCCAAGGTCCCTCAGGGTCGGGCACTGAAGCTTTCTTT. It encodes CASSQGPSGSGTEAFF.

V and J are TRBV30 and TRBJ2-5; 11 nucleotides agree with TRBD2. CDR3 length: 15 residues. V shed 2 bases, J shed 3 bases, and the junction held 5 bases outside the gene matches. Germline V gene data show CDR1 as GTSNPN and CDR2 as SVGIG (reference sequence). CDR3 nucleotide sequence: TGTGCCTGGAGTCCCCAGGGACTAGCGGAAGAGACCCAGTACTTC. Protein product: CAWSPQGLAEETQYF. Supplemented by reference TRBV30 and TRBJ2-5, the full variable domain reads SQTIHQWPATLVQPVGSPLSLECTVEGTSNPNLYWYRQAAGRGLQLLFYSVGIGQISSEVPQNLSASRPQDRQFILSSKKLLLSDSGFYLCAWSPQGLAEETQYFGPGTRLLVL.

The CDR3 reads CATSRDTGRGSIRPQHF. CDR3 coding DNA: TGTGCCACCAGCAGAGATACCGGCAGGGGGTCTATTAGGCCCCAGCATTTT. V usage is TRBV15 and J usage is TRBJ1-5; 7 bases fit TRBD1. After removal of 0 bases from V and 9 bases from J, the junction contained 14 bases not matched to a gene. The CDR3 has 17 amino acids. The germline gives CDR1 LNHNV, CDR2 YYDKDF (reference sequence).

This chain connects TRBV4-2 to TRBJ2-1; 9 bases agree with TRBD2. Looked up from germline, CDR1 is LGHNA and CDR2 is YNFKEQ. With V trimmed by 0 bases and J by 4 bases, 4 bases remained unmatched. The CDR3 is 16 residues long. CDR3 sequence: CASSQDPSGVYNEQFF. The CDR3 DNA reads as TGTGCCAGCAGCCAAGATCCTAGCGGGGTTTACAATGAGCAGTTCTTC.

The chain has TRBV6-5 and TRBJ2-7; weak D call: TRBD2 (6 bases). The germline V gene has CDR1 MNHEY and CDR2 SVGAGI. The CDR3 covers 15 residues. Between the trimmed V and J ends, which lost 3 bases and 1 base, there was a span of 13 bases. The CDR3: CASSYGGSGSYEQYF. CDR3 nucleotide sequence: TGTGCCAGCAGTTATGGAGGGTCCGGATCCTACGAGCAGTACTTC.

CDR3 nucleotides: TGCAGTGCTAGTATTGGGGCAGGGGGTACCTACGAGCAGTACTTC. Protein product: CSASIGAGGTYEQYF. The V and J genes are TRBV20-1 and TRBJ2-7, with 7 nucleotides matching TRBD1. The CDR3 is 15 amino acids. V lost 3 bases, J lost 2 bases, and 10 bases stayed unmatched. Per germline, CDR1 DFQATT and CDR2 SNEGSKA (reference sequence).

CDR3 sequence: CASSQSIRRHRDHGYTF. As DNA, the CDR3 is TGTGCCAGCAGCCAATCGATTCGCCGCCACAGGGATCATGGCTACACCTTC. The chain combines TRBV16 with TRBJ1-2; a weak D match, TRBD1 (6 bases). V was clipped by 0 bases and J by 6 bases, with 20 bases between them. Germline V gene lookup returns CDR1 KGHSY and CDR2 FQNENV. This CDR3 contains 17 residues.